This TCR beta chain is from a study of CD8 T cells in ankylosing spondylitis. Overall study results and limits: The study looked at matched synovial fluid samples from ankylosing spondylitis patients. Disease-linked clones were reported to be significantly enriched there. Blood of patients with ankylosing spondylitis appeared to be characterized by a TCR beta motif of several highly homologous variants. Earlier studies detected some motif variants in reactive arthritis synovial fluid and blood.

This clonotype was seen repeatedly, ten times or more. Its antigen is unknown. TCRdb ran MiXCR on the 5' RACE reads and lists one entry per CDR3 protein. The table lists some 240,000 distinct CDR3 sequences, about 7% of them singletons. Germline V gene data show CDR1 as KGHDR and CDR2 as SFDVKD. CDR3 length equals 13 residues. The V and J ends lost 2 bases and 1 base respectively, with 4 bases between them. The chain employs TRBV24-1 and TRBJ1-1; the D is unclear. The receptor was derived from a male donor with ankylosing spondylitis. The sample was blood, either unsorted or a sorted T cell fraction (not recorded which). The DNA for the CDR3 is TGTGCCACCAGTGATTGGGGGAACACTGAAGCTTTCTTT. Amino acids: CATSDWGNTEAFF.